The T cell receptor beta chain described here comes from a study of blood T cell repertoires in COVID-19. Study overall: Sample material is recorded as cDNA or gDNA derived from T cells, B-cell-depleted T cells, or PBMCs.

The trim removed 0 bases at V and 7 bases at J, leaving 1 base unmatched. Germline values: CDR1 KGHDR, CDR2 SFDVKD. The CDR3 consists of 14 residues. As originally analysed: Using reference gene primer amplification, nucleated cell counts were estimated. Profiled with immunoSEQ multiplex PCR; TCRdb holds only in-frame clones, not every one. That table gives V, J and clone size, and the DNA gave D and trimming. The table records 65,000 to 80,000 clones, more than 90% of them present only once. The chain has TRBV24-1 and TRBJ2-2, with 7 bases that match TRBD2. The sample was peripheral blood. This clonotype was sampled from a human donor in a cohort sampled during active COVID-19. This CDR3 is CATSDLAGVGELFF. In nucleotides, the CDR3 is TGTGCCACCAGTGATTTGGCGGGGGTCGGGGAGCTGTTTTTT.